Detailed here is one TCR beta chain. The entry originates in a study of blood T cell repertoires in COVID-19. Study at large: Acute and convalescent COVID-19 samples came from the United States, Italy and Spain. The analysed material was cDNA or gDNA that came from T cells, B-cell-depleted T cells, or PBMCs.

In the original processing: Reference gene primer amplification gave estimated nucleated cell counts. Using immunoSEQ multiplex PCR, the repertoire was profiled, and TCRdb retains in-frame clones only, with some absent. V, J and clone size reflect that table, while D and trimming were determined from the DNA. The sample lists tens of thousands of clones, around nine tenths occurring once. Germline V gene sequence: CDR1 LNHDA, CDR2 SQIVND (reference sequence). This CDR3 is built from 12 residues. V gave up 7 bases and J gave up 4 bases; unmatched junction bases: 4. The receptor was isolated from a human donor in a cohort sampled during active COVID-19. The chain carries TRBV19 and TRBJ2-7; 7 bases are shared with TRBD1. The sample comprised peripheral blood. The CDR3 region has the DNA TGTGCCAGTATGGGGACAGATTACGAGCAGTACTTC. Protein: CASMGTDYEQYF.